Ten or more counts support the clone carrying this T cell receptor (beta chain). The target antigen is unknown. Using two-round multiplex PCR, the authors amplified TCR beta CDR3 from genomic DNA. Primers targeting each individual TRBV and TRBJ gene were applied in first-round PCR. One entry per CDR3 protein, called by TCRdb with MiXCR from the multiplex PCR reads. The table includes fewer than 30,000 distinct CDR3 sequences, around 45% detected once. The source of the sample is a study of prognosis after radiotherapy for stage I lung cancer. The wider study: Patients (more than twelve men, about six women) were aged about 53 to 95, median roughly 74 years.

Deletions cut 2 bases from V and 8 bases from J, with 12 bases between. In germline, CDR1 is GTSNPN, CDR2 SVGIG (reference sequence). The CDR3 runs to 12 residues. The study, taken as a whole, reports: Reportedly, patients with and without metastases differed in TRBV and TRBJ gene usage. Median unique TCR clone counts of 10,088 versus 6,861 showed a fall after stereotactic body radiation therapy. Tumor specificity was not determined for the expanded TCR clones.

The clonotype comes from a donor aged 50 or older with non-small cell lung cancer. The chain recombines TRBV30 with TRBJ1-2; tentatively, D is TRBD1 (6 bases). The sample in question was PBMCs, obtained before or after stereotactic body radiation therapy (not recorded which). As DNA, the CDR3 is TGTGCCTGGAGTCGCAGGGGCGGGGGCTACACCTTC. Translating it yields CAWSRRGGGYTF.